This paragraph covers one T cell receptor (beta chain) sequence. This entry is derived from a study of monozygotic twins with inflammatory bowel disease. Germline assignment: CDR1 SEHNR and CDR2 FQNEAQ (reference sequence). The CDR3 contains 15 residues. TCRdb re-analyzed the 5' RACE reads; it lists each CDR3 protein once, without DNA. In all, the sample yields approximately 400,000 distinct CDR3 sequences. The specimen sequenced was blood. The chain links TRBV7-9 to TRBJ1-4. The clonotype comes from a human donor with ulcerative colitis or Crohn's disease, or a healthy co-twin of an affected twin (not recorded which). The CDR3 loop reads CASRHDGFVDEKLFF.